The clone carrying this T cell receptor beta chain was seen only a few times. Antigen unknown. This entry belongs to a study of T cell repertoires in ileal Crohn's disease. Some clones are missing from TCRdb's copy, which holds only in-frame ones; the method was immunoSEQ multiplex PCR. The table records fewer than 13,000 clones, around 80% of them present only once. The study's findings and limits: Endoscopic recurrence occurred in every patient whose clonality exceeded 26.8%.

As to time point: neoterminal ileum biopsy at postoperative endoscopy, about 6 months after surgery. The V gene's germline CDR1 is SNHLY and CDR2 FYNNEI. With 6 bases clipped from V and 7 bases from J, the junction kept 1 base outside the gene matches. This CDR3 contains 12 residues. The sequence came from an adult with Crohn's disease. The chain combines TRBV2 with TRBJ1-5; 9 nucleotides agree with TRBD1. The sample was ileal tissue. The CDR3 is CASRGTGQPQHF. The CDR3 DNA reads as TGTGCCAGCAGAGGGACAGGGCAGCCCCAGCATTTT.